This T cell receptor delta chain was retrieved from a study of γδ T cells in repeated Plasmodium falciparum infection. Study-wide background: Donors were malaria-exposed Malian children or age- and gender-matched Australian children. Malaria-naive adults were infected with P. falciparum NF54 four times over around 600 days.

TCRdb repeated clone calling on the multiplex PCR reads with CATT. The sample yields 85,000 to 95,000 delta-chain clones, over 1.1% seen once. Details on this clone: Its antigen is as yet unknown. One base separates it from a far larger clone, so it is likely a read error. At the DNA level, this CDR3 is encoded by other sequences in the same sample as well.

Vgamma9/Vdelta2+ and Vdelta2-negative gammadelta T cells were flow-sorted from PBMC for bulk sequencing. The germline CDR1 and CDR2 sequences are GEAIGNYY and EKD. The CDR3 is made up of 16 amino acids. Findings and limits, study-wide: Many TCRgamma sequences overlapped between individuals in stable Vgamma9/Vdelta2+ repertoires. Repeated controlled infections reportedly drove waves of new clonotype selection in Vdelta2-negative, mostly Vdelta1+, gammadelta repertoires.

The sequenced material came from gamma-delta T cells from blood. V usage is TRDV2 and J usage is TRDJ1, with a tentative D call TRDD3 (6 bases). The J gene, not given by TCRdb, was assigned here from a germline match of the nucleotide sequence. This receptor was identified in a pool of human donors (malaria-infected and uninfected, not separated). The CDR3 bases are TGTGCCTGCGACACCGTCGGGGATCGTGGTACCGATAAACTCATCTTT. Its protein product is CACDTVGDRGTDKLIF.